A single sample gave rise to the 21 T cell receptor beta chains below, sequenced in a study of blood T cell repertoires in COVID-19. Profiled with immunoSEQ multiplex PCR; TCRdb holds only in-frame clones, not every one. Of approximately 330,000 clones in the sample, 65% to 90% were seen once. Sample: PBMCs or T cells enriched from blood (not recorded which). All receptors derive from a woman aged 40 to 55 with acute COVID-19.

The chain employs TRBV7-2 and TRBJ2-7; D is uncertain. This CDR3 region has 15 residues. Germline CDR1 is SGHTA and CDR2 is FQGNSA. V was cut by 1 base and J by 2 bases, with 12 bases left in between. The CDR3 loop is CASSLGATRTYEQYF. For the CDR3, the DNA is TGTGCCAGCAGCTTAGGGGCGACCCGTACCTACGAGCAGTACTTC.

The chain links TRBV13 to TRBJ2-2; D unclear. V was cut by 8 bases and J by 6 bases, with 13 bases left in between. In germline, CDR1 is PRHDT, CDR2 FYEKMQ (reference sequence). The length of the CDR3 is 13 residues. The CDR3 loop reads CASGQSGAGELFF. For the CDR3, the DNA is TGTGCCAGCGGGCAGTCAGGCGCCGGGGAGCTGTTTTTT.

CDR3 protein: CASSLTGGAGETQYF. DNA of the CDR3: TGTGCCAGCAGCTTAACAGGGGGCGCGGGGGAGACCCAGTACTTC. The V gene is TRBV7-7, the J gene TRBJ2-5; TRBD1 matches 9 bases. The germline V gene has CDR1 SSHAT and CDR2 FNYEAQ (reference sequence). V lost 2 bases to trimming and J lost 5 bases; unmatched junction nucleotides: 6. CDR3 size: 15 residues.

The gene calls are TRBV2 and TRBJ1-2, with D perhaps matching TRBD1 (6 bases). Germline CDR1 reads SNHLY; CDR2 reads FYNNEI. The CDR3 is 14 amino acids. Trimming removed 7 bases from V and 8 bases from J, with 20 bases in between. The CDR3 sequence is CASTILQGPEGYTF. The CDR3 DNA sequence: TGTGCCAGCACCATCTTACAGGGACCAGAAGGCTACACCTTC.

This chain uses TRBV27 with TRBJ1-4; D is possibly TRBD1 (6 bases). This CDR3 contains 13 residues. Germline CDR1 and CDR2: MNHEY and SMNVEV (reference sequence). V gave up 5 bases and J gave up 8 bases, with 12 bases separating them. Here the CDR3 DNA reads TGTGCCAGCAGTCCTACAGGGTACGAAAAACTGTTTTTT. As protein: CASSPTGYEKLFF. The full variable domain, in which reference TRBV27 and TRBJ1-4 provide the parts outside the CDR3, is EAQVTQNPRYLITVTGKKLTVTCSQNMNHEYMSWYRQDPGLGLRQIYYSMNVEVTDKGDVPEGYKVSRKEKRNFPLILESPSPNQTSLYFCASSPTGYEKLFFGSGTQLSVL.

The V gene is TRBV5-1, the J gene TRBJ2-1; 14 nucleotides match TRBD2. V lost 4 bases, J lost 0 bases, and 6 bases stayed unmatched. CDR3 size: 18 residues. Germline CDR1 is SGHRS and CDR2 is YFSETQ. CDR3 residues: CASSRGLAGANSYNEQFF. CDR3 nucleotides: TGCGCCAGCAGCAGGGGACTAGCGGGGGCGAACTCCTACAATGAGCAGTTCTTC.

The chain recombines TRBV7-2 with TRBJ2-5; TRBD2 matches 8 bases. Per germline, CDR1 SGHTA and CDR2 FQGNSA. With V trimmed by 4 bases and J by 4 bases, 8 bases remained unmatched. CDR3 length: 15 amino acids. In DNA form, the CDR3 reads TGTGCCAGCAGCTACCGCGGGGGGCCCGGAGAGACCCAGTACTTC. Translated: CASSYRGGPGETQYF.

The genes are TRBV19 and TRBJ2-5, with D maybe TRBD2 (7 bases). CDR3 length: 15 amino acids. V lost 5 bases to trimming and J lost 2 bases, with 15 bases between them. Per the germline V gene, CDR1 is LNHDA and CDR2 is SQIVND (reference sequence). The CDR3 nucleotides are TGTGCCAGTAGTCCGACAGGCGGGGGTCAAGAGACCCAGTACTTC. Translation: CASSPTGGGQETQYF.

The chain recombines TRBV7-6 with TRBJ2-3, with 7 bases aligning to TRBD2. The CDR3 has 15 amino acids. Germline assignment: CDR1 SGHVS and CDR2 FNYEAQ. J was trimmed by 0 bases and V by 4 bases; bases with no gene match: 4. The CDR3 protein is CASSSAGVSTDTQYF. The CDR3 DNA follows: TGTGCCAGCAGCTCCGCGGGGGTCAGCACAGATACGCAGTATTTT.

J is TRBJ2-4 and V is TRBV28; possibly TRBD1 for D (6 bases). Trimming shortened V by 6 bases and J by 1 base, and 10 bases separated the two germline ends. This CDR3 spans 14 amino acids. Germline V gene data show CDR1 as MDHEN and CDR2 as SYDVKM. The CDR3 reads CASRDGQAKNIQYF. Written as DNA, the CDR3 is TGTGCCAGCAGGGATGGACAGGCCAAAAACATTCAGTACTTC. Using reference TRBV28 and TRBJ2-4 for the parts outside the CDR3, the full variable domain is DVKVTQSSRYLVKRTGEKVFLECVQDMDHENMFWYRQDPGLGLRLIYFSYDVKMKEKGDIPEGYSVSREKKERFSLILESASTNQTSMYLCASRDGQAKNIQYFGAGTRLSVL.

The chain is built from TRBV6-5 and TRBJ2-1; 10 bases map to TRBD1. The CDR3 runs 12 residues. Unmatched junction bases numbered 5, after V lost 11 bases and J lost 7 bases. Germline CDR1 reads MNHEY; CDR2 reads SVGAGI. The CDR3 region has the DNA TGTGCCGAGGGGACAGGGGATAATGAGCAGTTCTTC. It specifies CAEGTGDNEQFF.

V and J are TRBV27 and TRBJ1-6; 11 bases match TRBD1. Germline CDR1 reads MNHEY; CDR2 reads SMNVEV (reference sequence). The CDR3 contains 15 residues. With 6 bases clipped from V and 7 bases from J, the junction kept 5 bases outside the gene matches. As DNA, the CDR3 is TGTGCCAGCAGCCGAGGACAGGGGGCGAATTCACCCCTCCACTTT. It translates to CASSRGQGANSPLHF.

V usage is TRBV14 and J usage is TRBJ2-6; D remains ambiguous. Germline V CDR1 and CDR2: SGHDN, FVKESK. This CDR3 region has 17 residues. Trimming stripped 0 bases from V and 1 base from J, with 10 bases between. Written as DNA, the CDR3 is TGTGCCAGCAGCCAAGATTGGGCAGTGTCTGGGGCCAACGTCCTGACTTTC. Protein sequence: CASSQDWAVSGANVLTF.

The rearrangement uses TRBV14 and TRBJ1-3; TRBD1 matches at 8 bases. After removal of 4 bases from V and 1 base from J, the junction contained 9 bases not matched to a gene. Germline V CDR1 and CDR2: SGHDN, FVKESK. The CDR3 loop spans 17 amino acids. CDR3: CASSPGQAILSGNTIYF. CDR3 in DNA: TGTGCCAGCAGCCCGGGACAGGCCATCCTTTCTGGAAACACCATATATTTT.

The chain's CDR3 is CASSQSDPGLADLNSYEQYF. Here the CDR3 DNA reads TGCGCCAGCAGCCAATCTGATCCGGGACTAGCGGACTTAAACTCCTACGAGCAGTACTTC. The V and J genes are TRBV4-1 and TRBJ2-7; 11 nucleotides match TRBD2. CDR1 and CDR2 from the germline V gene are MGHRA and YSYEKL. This CDR3 comprises 20 residues. V lost 2 bases and J lost 0; bases outside the gene matches: 15.

This clone was counted between two and nine times. The chain couples TRBV4-2 to TRBJ1-3; 8 nucleotides align to TRBD1. CDR3 size: 16 residues. Germline CDR1 is LGHNA and CDR2 is YNFKEQ. The ends lost 4 bases at V and 0 bases at J; junction bases unmatched: 5. CDR3 coding DNA: TGTGCCAGCAGCCGCCGGACAGGGAGCTCTGGAAACACCATATATTTT. Its translation: CASSRRTGSSGNTIYF.

The chain employs TRBV27 and TRBJ1-1; weak D call: TRBD1 (5 bases). V dropped 8 bases and J dropped 4 bases, with 14 bases sitting between them. This CDR3 is built from 13 residues. Germline CDR1 MNHEY, CDR2 SMNVEV (reference sequence). The CDR3 here is CASSRAGGTEAFF. In DNA, the CDR3 is TGTGCCAGCTCGAGGGCCGGGGGCACTGAAGCTTTCTTT.

This chain joins TRBV18 and TRBJ1-1, with D unclear. Trimming removed 0 bases at V and 5 bases at J, with 13 bases between. The CDR3 spans 15 residues. In germline, CDR1 is KGHSH, CDR2 LQKENI. The chain's CDR3 is CASSPPERERTEAFF. As DNA, the CDR3 is TGTGCCAGCTCACCACCGGAGAGGGAGCGAACTGAAGCTTTCTTT. Combining the CDR3 with reference TRBV18 and TRBJ1-1 gives the whole variable domain NAGVMQNPRHLVRRRGQEARLRCSPMKGHSHVYWYRQLPEEGLKFMVYLQKENIIDESGMPKERFSAEFPKEGPSILRIQQVVRGDSAAYFCASSPPERERTEAFFGQGTRLTVV.

The chain couples TRBV4-3 to TRBJ2-3; no clear D. CDR1 is LGHNA and CDR2 is YSLEER in the germline V gene. With 3 bases removed from V and 6 bases from J, the gap between germline ends came to 4 bases. The CDR3 length is 11 residues. CDR3 bases: TGCGCCAGCAGCCACGGGGATACGCAGTATTTT. Translation gives CASSHGDTQYF.

The V call is TRBV27, the J call TRBJ1-2; 7 bases map to TRBD1. From germline, CDR1 is MNHEY and CDR2 SMNVEV (reference sequence). Germline trimming cut 3 bases from V and 6 bases from J; bases unmatched to any gene: 7. The CDR3 runs 14 residues. The CDR3 DNA is TGTGCCAGCAGTTTCCGCAGGGGGTCTAATGGCTACACCTTC. Residues: CASSFRRGSNGYTF.

The V and J genes are TRBV19 and TRBJ1-2; possible D gene TRBD1, 6 bases. From germline, CDR1 is LNHDA and CDR2 SQIVND (reference sequence). The CDR3 consists of 13 residues. V shed 5 bases and J shed 3 bases, with 10 bases lying between them. CDR3 in amino acids: CASSGRGDYGYTF. DNA of the CDR3: TGTGCCAGTAGTGGCAGGGGTGACTATGGCTACACCTTC.